The TCR beta chain described here comes from a study of T cells in Graves' hyperthyroidism and ophthalmopathy. TCR beta CDR3 region amplification was performed from RNA transcripts. The TCR CDR3 first-round RT-PCR relied on the HTBI primer set. From the multiplex PCR reads, TCRdb called clonotypes with MiXCR, one entry per CDR3 protein. Of about 280,000 distinct CDR3 sequences in the sample, less than 30% were seen once. CDR3 length equals 17 residues. V was clipped by 3 bases and J by 0 bases; unmatched bases: 7. Germline CDR1 and CDR2: KGHDR and SFDVKD. This clonotype was observed many times. Its specificity is unknown. Points from the study as a whole: With a median lead of 6.5 months before onset, the model predicted ophthalmopathy. In the blood, most expanded thyroid clonotypes above 0.001 appeared as well.

What was sequenced was blood. This chain links TRBV24-1 with TRBJ2-7, with 10 bases identical to TRBD2. This clonotype originated in a man in his forties with Graves' hyperthyroidism that later progressed to Graves' ophthalmopathy. This CDR3 reads CATSDSSSGRYSYEQYF. DNA of the CDR3: TGTGCCACCAGTGATAGTAGTAGCGGGAGGTACTCCTACGAGCAGTACTTC.